This T cell receptor beta chain was observed in a study of blood T cell repertoires in COVID-19. Study background: Donors in the United States, Italy and Spain gave samples during acute or convalescent COVID-19.

Losses at the gene ends were 4 bases for V and 6 bases for J; bases not matched to a gene: 6. Germline V gene sequence: CDR1 WSHSY, CDR2 SAAADI. The CDR3 totals 16 residues. TCRdb's copy holds only in-frame clones and misses some; the assay was immunoSEQ multiplex PCR. The sample shows fewer than 60,000 clones, 75% to 90% of them seen only once. The TCR comes from a man in his sixties with acute or convalescent COVID-19. The chain combines TRBV10-2 with TRBJ1-6; 10 bases agree with TRBD1. Sequencing was carried out using peripheral blood. For the CDR3, the DNA is TGCGCCAGCAGTGGATCCCGGGACAGGGGTAATTCACCCCTCCACTTT. Translated, it gives CASSGSRDRGNSPLHF.